This entry lists 22 T cell receptor beta chains sequenced from one sample in a study of OX40 agonist ivuxolimab in advanced cancers. Using immunoSEQ multiplex PCR, the repertoire was profiled, and TCRdb retains in-frame clones only, with some absent. The sample lists several thousand clones; roughly 80% were seen once. The sequencing used CD4+ or CD8+ T cells sorted from blood, collected in a trial of the OX40 agonist ivuxolimab. The receptor source for this set is an adult with an advanced solid tumor such as melanoma, head and neck, liver or kidney cancer.

This clone appeared a few times. This chain joins TRBV14 and TRBJ2-1, with 10 bases that match TRBD1. With V trimmed by 5 bases and J by 8 bases, 3 bases remained unmatched. CDR1 is SGHDN and CDR2 is FVKESK in the germline V gene. CDR3 length: 13 amino acids. CDR3 nucleotides: TGTGCCAGCAGCGGACAGGGGGGCGATGAGCAGTTCTTC. This translates into CASSGQGGDEQFF.

This sequence joins TRBV6-6 and TRBJ2-7; possibly TRBD1 for D (6 bases). This CDR3 spans 15 amino acids. Trimming removed 0 bases from V and 6 bases from J, with 15 bases in between. From germline, CDR1 is MNHNY and CDR2 SVGAGI (reference sequence). CDR3 protein: CASSYSTGHSREQYF. The CDR3 DNA reads as TGTGCCAGCAGTTACTCGACGGGACATTCCCGCGAGCAGTACTTC.

A note on this clone: Other DNA sequences of this sample code for an identical CDR3. The rearrangement links TRBV19 to TRBJ2-7, with D perhaps matching TRBD1 (5 bases). V lost 8 bases, J lost 3 bases, and 8 bases lay in between. CDR1 is LNHDA and CDR2 is SQIVND in the germline V gene (reference sequence). This CDR3 is 11 amino acids long. CDR3 DNA: TGTGCCAGTGGACACCGCTACGAGCAGTACTTC. It encodes CASGHRYEQYF.

The chain has TRBV6-5 and TRBJ2-3, with a tentative D call TRBD1 (5 bases). Germline V lookup: CDR1 MNHEY, CDR2 SVGAGI. CDR3 length: 13 residues. Trimming cost V 5 bases and J 7 bases, with 13 bases left between them. The CDR3 protein is CASSHTGSHTQYF. In DNA, the CDR3 is TGTGCCAGCAGTCACACAGGTTCACATACGCAGTATTTT.

The gene calls are TRBV2 and TRBJ2-7; D call uncertain. V lost 8 bases, J lost 3 bases, and 14 bases lay in between. CDR3 length: 13 residues. CDR1 and CDR2 from the germline V gene are SNHLY and FYNNEI. As DNA, the CDR3 is TGTGCCAGCTCAACAGCAAAACTCTACGAGCAGTACTTC. This translates into CASSTAKLYEQYF.

The V gene is TRBV2, the J gene TRBJ1-2, with D maybe TRBD1 (5 bases). V shed 5 bases and J shed 2 bases, with 9 bases lying between them. There are 13 residues in the CDR3. CDR1 and CDR2 (germline): SNHLY, FYNNEI. CDR3 region: CASSRGTNYGYTF. As DNA, the CDR3 is TGTGCCAGCAGTCGAGGGACGAACTATGGCTACACCTTC.

V usage is TRBV11-2 and J usage is TRBJ2-5; TRBD1 agrees at 7 bases. The V and J ends lost 5 bases and 5 bases, in that order; junction bases with no gene match: 20. The CDR3 is 18 amino acids. The germline CDR1 and CDR2 sequences are SGHAT and FQNNGV. The CDR3 reads CASSPGVGGVMRRETQYF. Written as DNA, the CDR3 is TGTGCCAGCAGCCCAGGGGTAGGGGGCGTAATGAGAAGGGAGACCCAGTACTTC.

The V gene is TRBV27, the J gene TRBJ2-1, with unresolved D. Germline V CDR1 and CDR2: MNHEY, SMNVEV (reference sequence). This CDR3 is 12 amino acids long. V gave up 5 bases and J gave up 7 bases, with 9 bases separating them. In DNA, the CDR3 is TGTGCCAGCAGTCAAAGGAGAAATGAGCAGTTCTTC. It is translated as CASSQRRNEQFF.

This clone was observed a single time. The chain recombines TRBV28 with TRBJ2-5; D is uncertain. The CDR3 has 10 amino acids. With 10 bases removed from V and 5 bases from J, the gap between germline ends came to 8 bases. CDR1 and CDR2 from the germline V gene are MDHEN and SYDVKM. CDR3 residues: CATQEETQYF. The CDR3 DNA is TGTGCCACCCAAGAGGAGACCCAGTACTTC.

This chain connects TRBV7-2 to TRBJ2-3; a possible D gene is TRBD2 (7 bases). This CDR3 is built from 16 residues. Trimming shortened V by 3 bases and J by 2 bases, and 15 bases separated the two germline ends. Germline-derived CDR1 and CDR2 are SGHTA and FQGNSA. For the CDR3, the DNA is TGTGCCAGCAGCTTTTCTCGGGGGGCTTTCACAGATACGCAGTATTTT. Its protein is CASSFSRGAFTDTQYF.

The chain uses TRBV19 and TRBJ1-6; D gene uncertain. CDR3 length equals 14 residues. CDR1 and CDR2 from the germline V gene are LNHDA and SQIVND (reference sequence). With 2 bases removed from V and 10 bases from J, the gap between germline ends came to 12 bases. CDR3 sequence: CASSIQLFGSPLHF. DNA for the CDR3: TGTGCCAGTAGTATACAACTCTTTGGGTCACCCCTCCACTTT. The whole variable domain, remainder taken from reference TRBV19 and TRBJ1-6, is DGGITQSPKYLFRKEGQNVTLSCEQNLNHDAMYWYRQDPGQGLRLIYYSQIVNDFQKGDIAEGYSVSREKKESFPLTVTSAQKNPTAFYLCASSIQLFGSPLHFGNGTRLTVT.

This clone has a handful of counts. The chain links TRBV9 to TRBJ1-1; D possibly corresponds to TRBD1 (6 bases). The CDR3 is 15 amino acids. Trimming took off 0 bases at V and 4 bases at J, with 13 bases between the two ends. Looked up from germline, CDR1 is SGDLS and CDR2 is YYNGEE. The CDR3 sequence: CASSVARGAVTEAFF. The CDR3 nucleotides are TGTGCCAGCAGCGTAGCTCGGGGGGCTGTCACTGAAGCTTTCTTT.

CDR3 region: CASSGGTGDTEAFF. DNA of the CDR3: TGTGCCAGCAGCGGGGGGACAGGGGACACTGAAGCTTTCTTT. The V gene is TRBV5-6, the J gene TRBJ1-1; the match to TRBD1 covers 10 bases. The CDR3 contains 14 residues. Per the germline V gene, CDR1 is SGHDT and CDR2 is YYEEEE. After removal of 4 bases from V and 3 bases from J, the junction contained 3 bases not matched to a gene.

This clone was seen only a few times. V and J are TRBV7-2 and TRBJ2-7; 9 bases map to TRBD2. The CDR3 contains 14 residues. Germline CDR1 and CDR2: SGHTA and FQGNSA. V trimming: 5 bases; J trimming: 6 bases; junction bases outside the gene matches: 8. The CDR3, as DNA: TGTGCCAGCAGCGCCAGCGGGGGGCCTTTCGAGCAGTACTTC. It is translated as CASSASGGPFEQYF.

The CDR3 spells CASSLLGAGNQPQHF. The CDR3 DNA sequence: TGTGCCAGCAGTTTATTGGGGGCGGGCAATCAGCCCCAGCATTTT. The chain links TRBV27 to TRBJ1-5, with D perhaps TRBD1 (6 bases). There are 15 residues in the CDR3. Trimming pared 1 base from V and 2 bases from J, leaving 9 bases between. The germline V gene has CDR1 MNHEY and CDR2 SMNVEV (reference sequence).

The chain couples TRBV6-1 to TRBJ2-4; 12 bases match TRBD1. The CDR3 has 15 amino acids. V lost 5 bases to trimming and J lost 7 bases; unmatched junction nucleotides: 6. The V gene's germline CDR1 is MNHNS and CDR2 SASEGT. CDR3 in amino acids: CASSTYGTGGNIQYF. DNA for the CDR3: TGTGCCAGCAGTACATACGGGACAGGGGGCAACATTCAGTACTTC.

J is TRBJ1-2 and V is TRBV2; tentative D call: TRBD1 (5 bases). The V gene lost 4 bases and the J gene lost 4 bases, with 10 bases spanning the gap. The germline V gene has CDR1 SNHLY and CDR2 FYNNEI. There are 13 residues in the CDR3. The DNA for the CDR3 is TGTGCCAGCAGTGGGGGCCTCGGCTATGGCTACACCTTC. It codes for CASSGGLGYGYTF.

The rearrangement links TRBV13 to TRBJ2-2, with unresolved D. The CDR3 loop spans 14 amino acids. Germline-derived CDR1 and CDR2 are PRHDT and FYEKMQ (reference sequence). V gave up 3 bases and J gave up 6 bases, with 11 bases separating them. In nucleotides, the CDR3 is TGTGCCAGCAGCTTGGTTAGTTCGGCCGGGGAGCTGTTTTTT. Translating it yields CASSLVSSAGELFF.

The chain combines TRBV18 with TRBJ1-1; 7 nucleotides match TRBD1. The CDR3 spans 14 residues. Germline V gene data show CDR1 as KGHSH and CDR2 as LQKENI. V gave up 5 bases and J gave up 7 bases; unmatched junction bases: 10. This CDR3 reads CASSAYRGLIEAFF. CDR3 coding DNA: TGTGCCAGCTCAGCCTACAGGGGTTTGATTGAAGCTTTCTTT.

The rearrangement links TRBV6-4 to TRBJ2-7, with D unclear. The ends were cut back, 4 bases at V and 4 bases at J, with 11 bases in the middle. There are 13 residues in the CDR3. Germline values: CDR1 MRHNA, CDR2 SNTAGT. CDR3 DNA sequence: TGTGCCAGCAGTGTCCTATCCGGTTACGAGCAGTACTTC. Translating it yields CASSVLSGYEQYF.

This chain uses TRBV19 with TRBJ2-5; D is perhaps TRBD1 (5 bases). Germline V gene lookup returns CDR1 LNHDA and CDR2 SQIVND (reference sequence). This CDR3 has 13 amino acids. V was clipped by 1 base and J by 5 bases, with 8 bases between them. The CDR3 nucleotides read TGTGCCAGTAGTATAGCGGCAGGGGAGACCCAGTACTTC. Residues: CASSIAAGETQYF.

In this sample, this clone turned up once. V usage is TRBV5-1 and J usage is TRBJ1-4; D perhaps matches TRBD1 (6 bases). V shed 4 bases and J shed 4 bases, with 17 bases lying between them. The CDR3 has 16 residues. The V gene's germline CDR1 is SGHRS and CDR2 YFSETQ. The CDR3 coding sequence is TGCGCCAGCAGCGGACTGGACAGATTGATTAATGAAAAACTGTTTTTT. Translating it yields CASSGLDRLINEKLFF.